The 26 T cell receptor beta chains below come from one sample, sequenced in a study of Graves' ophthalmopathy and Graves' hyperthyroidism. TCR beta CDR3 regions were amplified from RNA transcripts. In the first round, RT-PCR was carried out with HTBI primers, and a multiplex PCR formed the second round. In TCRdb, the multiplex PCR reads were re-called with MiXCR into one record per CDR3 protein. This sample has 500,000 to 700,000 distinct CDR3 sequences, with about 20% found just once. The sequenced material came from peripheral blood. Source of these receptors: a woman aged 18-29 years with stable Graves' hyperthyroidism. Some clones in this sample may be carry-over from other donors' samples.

CDR3 amino acids: CASTGRPANTEAFF. In DNA, the CDR3 is TGTGCCAGCACTGGACGGCCGGCGAACACTGAAGCTTTCTTT. The rearrangement joins TRBV28 to TRBJ1-1; no clear D. Trimming shortened V by 7 bases and J by 1 base, and 13 bases separated the two germline ends. There are 14 residues in the CDR3. The V gene's germline CDR1 is MDHEN and CDR2 SYDVKM.

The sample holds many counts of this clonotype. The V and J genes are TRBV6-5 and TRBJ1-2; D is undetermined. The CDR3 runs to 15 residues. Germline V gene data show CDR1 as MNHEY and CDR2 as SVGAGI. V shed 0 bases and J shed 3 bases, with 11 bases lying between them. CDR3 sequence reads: CASSYSMSEYYGYTF. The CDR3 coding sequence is TGTGCCAGCAGTTACTCGATGTCGGAATACTATGGCTACACCTTC.

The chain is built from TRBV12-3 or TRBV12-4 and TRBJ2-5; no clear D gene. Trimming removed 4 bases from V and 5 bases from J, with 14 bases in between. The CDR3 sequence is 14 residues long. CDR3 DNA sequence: TGTGCCAGCAGTTCGGACCGCCTACGGGAGACCCAGTACTTC. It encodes CASSSDRLRETQYF.

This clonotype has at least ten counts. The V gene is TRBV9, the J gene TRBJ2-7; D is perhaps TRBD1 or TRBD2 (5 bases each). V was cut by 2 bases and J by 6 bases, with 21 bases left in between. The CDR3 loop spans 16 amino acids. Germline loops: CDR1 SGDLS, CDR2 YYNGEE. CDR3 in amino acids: CASSVVGIGAPSEQYF. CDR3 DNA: TGTGCCAGCAGCGTTGTCGGGATAGGGGCTCCCTCCGAGCAGTACTTC.

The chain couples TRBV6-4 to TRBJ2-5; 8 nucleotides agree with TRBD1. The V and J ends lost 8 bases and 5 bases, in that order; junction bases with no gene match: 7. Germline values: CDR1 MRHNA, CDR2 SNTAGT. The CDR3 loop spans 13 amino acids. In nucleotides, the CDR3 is TGTGCCAGCCCGTGGACAGGGACTGAGACCCAGTACTTC. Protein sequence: CASPWTGTETQYF.

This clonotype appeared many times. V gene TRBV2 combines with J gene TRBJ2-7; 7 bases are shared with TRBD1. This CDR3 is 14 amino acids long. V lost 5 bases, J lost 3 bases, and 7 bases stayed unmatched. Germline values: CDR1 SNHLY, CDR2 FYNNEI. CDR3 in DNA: TGTGCCAGCAGTATCGGTACAGGGGACTACGAGCAGTACTTC. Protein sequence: CASSIGTGDYEQYF.

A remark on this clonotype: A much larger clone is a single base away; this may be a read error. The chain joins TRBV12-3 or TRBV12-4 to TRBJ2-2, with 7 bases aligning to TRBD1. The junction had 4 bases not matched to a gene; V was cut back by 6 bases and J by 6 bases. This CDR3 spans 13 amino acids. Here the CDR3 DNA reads TGTGCCAGCAGCGCCGGACAGGCCGGGGAGCTGTTTTTT. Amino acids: CASSAGQAGELFF.

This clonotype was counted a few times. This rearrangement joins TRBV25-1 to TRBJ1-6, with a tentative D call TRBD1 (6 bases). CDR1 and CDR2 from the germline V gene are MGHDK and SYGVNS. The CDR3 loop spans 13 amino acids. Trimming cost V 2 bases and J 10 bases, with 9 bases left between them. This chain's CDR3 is CASSERQDSPLHF. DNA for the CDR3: TGTGCCAGCAGTGAAAGACAGGACTCACCCCTCCACTTT.

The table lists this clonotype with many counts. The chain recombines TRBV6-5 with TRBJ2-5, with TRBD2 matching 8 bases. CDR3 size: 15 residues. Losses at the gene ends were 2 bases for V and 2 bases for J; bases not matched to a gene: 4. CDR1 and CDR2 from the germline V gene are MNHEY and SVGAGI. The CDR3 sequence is CASSYAGGLQETQYF. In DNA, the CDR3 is TGTGCCAGCAGTTACGCGGGGGGTCTTCAAGAGACCCAGTACTTC.

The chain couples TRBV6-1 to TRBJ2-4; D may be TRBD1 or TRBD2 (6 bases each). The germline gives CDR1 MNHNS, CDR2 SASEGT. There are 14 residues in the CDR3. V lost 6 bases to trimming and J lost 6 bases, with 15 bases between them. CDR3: CASSPGGEPNIQYF. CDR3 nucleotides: TGTGCCAGCAGCCCCGGGGGCGAACCAAACATTCAGTACTTC.

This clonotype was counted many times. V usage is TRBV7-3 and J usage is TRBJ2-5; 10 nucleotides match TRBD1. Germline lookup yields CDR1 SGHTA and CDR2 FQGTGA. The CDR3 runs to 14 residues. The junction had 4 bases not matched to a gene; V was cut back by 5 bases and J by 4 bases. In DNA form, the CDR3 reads TGTGCCAGCAGCCAGACAGGGGGCGCAGAGACCCAGTACTTC. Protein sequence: CASSQTGGAETQYF. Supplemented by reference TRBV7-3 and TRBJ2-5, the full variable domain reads GAGVSQTPSNKVTEKGKYVELRCDPISGHTALYWYRQSLGQGPEFLIYFQGTGAADDSGLPNDRFFAVRPEGSVSTLKIQRTERGDSAVYLCASSQTGGAETQYFGPGTRLLVL.

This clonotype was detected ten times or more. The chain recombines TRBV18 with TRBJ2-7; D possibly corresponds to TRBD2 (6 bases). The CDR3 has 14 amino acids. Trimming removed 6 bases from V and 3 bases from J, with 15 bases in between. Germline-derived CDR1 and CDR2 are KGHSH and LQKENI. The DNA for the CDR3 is TGTGCCAGCTCCCACTCCCCGGGGGACTACGAGCAGTACTTC. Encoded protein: CASSHSPGDYEQYF.

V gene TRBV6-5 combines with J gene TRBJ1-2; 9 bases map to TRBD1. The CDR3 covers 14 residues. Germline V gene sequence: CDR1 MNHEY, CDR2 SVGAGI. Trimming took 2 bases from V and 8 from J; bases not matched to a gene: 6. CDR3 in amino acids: CASSYLRDRDGYTF. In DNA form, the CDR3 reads TGTGCCAGCAGTTACCTTAGGGACAGGGACGGCTACACCTTC.

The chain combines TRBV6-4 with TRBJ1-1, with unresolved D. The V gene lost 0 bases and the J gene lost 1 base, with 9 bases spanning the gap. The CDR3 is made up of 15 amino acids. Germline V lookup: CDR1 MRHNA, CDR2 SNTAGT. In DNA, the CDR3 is TGTGCCAGCAGTGACTCGATGGATGGGAACACTGAAGCTTTCTTT. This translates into CASSDSMDGNTEAFF.

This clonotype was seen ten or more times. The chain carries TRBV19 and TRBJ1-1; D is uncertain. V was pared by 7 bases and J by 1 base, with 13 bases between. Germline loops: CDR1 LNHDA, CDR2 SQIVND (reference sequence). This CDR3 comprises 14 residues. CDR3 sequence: CASTSWNGNTEAFF. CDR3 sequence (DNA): TGTGCCAGTACCTCCTGGAATGGGAACACTGAAGCTTTCTTT.

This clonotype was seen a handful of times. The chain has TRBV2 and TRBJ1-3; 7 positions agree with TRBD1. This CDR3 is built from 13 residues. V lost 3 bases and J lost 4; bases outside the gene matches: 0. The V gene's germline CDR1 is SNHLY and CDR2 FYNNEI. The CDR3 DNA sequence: TGTGCCAGCAGTGAGGACAGGGGAAACACCATATATTTT. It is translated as CASSEDRGNTIYF.

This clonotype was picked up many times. The CDR3: CASSGDRSYEQYF. The CDR3 coding sequence is TGTGCCAGCTCGGGGGACAGATCCTACGAGCAGTACTTC. V and J are TRBV6-1 and TRBJ2-7; D possibly corresponds to TRBD1 (7 bases). CDR3 size: 13 residues. V was shortened by 8 bases and J by 1 base, with 12 bases between the two germline ends. Germline-derived CDR1 and CDR2 are MNHNS and SASEGT.

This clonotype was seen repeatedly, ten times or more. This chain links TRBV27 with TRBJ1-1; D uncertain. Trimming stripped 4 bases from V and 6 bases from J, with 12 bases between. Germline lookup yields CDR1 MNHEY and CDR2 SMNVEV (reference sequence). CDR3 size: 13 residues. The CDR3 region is CASSWIQKAEAFF. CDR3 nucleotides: TGTGCCAGCAGTTGGATACAGAAGGCTGAAGCTTTCTTT.

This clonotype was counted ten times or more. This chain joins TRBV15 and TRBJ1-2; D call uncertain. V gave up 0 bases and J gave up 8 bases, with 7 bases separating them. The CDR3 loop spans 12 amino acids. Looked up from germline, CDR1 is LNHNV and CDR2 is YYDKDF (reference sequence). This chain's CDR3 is CATSRDSWGYTF. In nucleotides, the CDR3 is TGTGCCACCAGCAGAGATTCTTGGGGCTACACCTTC.

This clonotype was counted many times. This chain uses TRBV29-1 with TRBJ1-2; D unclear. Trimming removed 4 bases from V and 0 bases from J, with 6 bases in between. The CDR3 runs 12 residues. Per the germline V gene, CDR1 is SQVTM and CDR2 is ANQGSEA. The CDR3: CSVVESNYGYTF. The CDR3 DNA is TGCAGCGTTGTAGAGTCTAACTATGGCTACACCTTC.

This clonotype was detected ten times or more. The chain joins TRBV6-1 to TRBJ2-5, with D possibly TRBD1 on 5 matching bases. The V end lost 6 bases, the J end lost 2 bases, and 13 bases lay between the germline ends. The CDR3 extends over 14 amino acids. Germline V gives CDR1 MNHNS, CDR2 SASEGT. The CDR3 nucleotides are TGTGCCAGCAGAAGACAGAGAGTACAAGAGACCCAGTACTTC. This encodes CASRRQRVQETQYF.

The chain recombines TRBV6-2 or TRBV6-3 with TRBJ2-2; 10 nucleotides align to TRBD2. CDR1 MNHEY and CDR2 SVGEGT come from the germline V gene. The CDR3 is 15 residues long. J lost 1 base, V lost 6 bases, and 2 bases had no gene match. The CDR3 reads CASRSSGRNTGELFF. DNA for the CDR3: TGTGCCAGCAGATCTAGCGGGAGGAACACCGGGGAGCTGTTTTTT.

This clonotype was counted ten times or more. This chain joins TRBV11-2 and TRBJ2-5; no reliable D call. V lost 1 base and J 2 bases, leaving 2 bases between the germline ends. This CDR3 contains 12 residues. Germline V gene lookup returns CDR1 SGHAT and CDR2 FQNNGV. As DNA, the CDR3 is TGTGCCAGCAGCTTAGGACAAGAGACCCAGTACTTC. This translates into CASSLGQETQYF.

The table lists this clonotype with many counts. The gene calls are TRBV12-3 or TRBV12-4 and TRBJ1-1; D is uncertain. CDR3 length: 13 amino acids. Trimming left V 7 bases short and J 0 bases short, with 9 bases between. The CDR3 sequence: CASTTRVNTEAFF. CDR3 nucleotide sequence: TGTGCCAGCACGACACGAGTGAACACTGAAGCTTTCTTT.

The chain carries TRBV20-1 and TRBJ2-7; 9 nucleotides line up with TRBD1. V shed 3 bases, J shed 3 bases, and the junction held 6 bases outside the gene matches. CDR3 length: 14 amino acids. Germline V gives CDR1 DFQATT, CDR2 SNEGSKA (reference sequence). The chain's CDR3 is CSASARTGVYEQYF. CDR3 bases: TGCAGTGCTAGCGCCAGGACAGGGGTCTACGAGCAGTACTTC.

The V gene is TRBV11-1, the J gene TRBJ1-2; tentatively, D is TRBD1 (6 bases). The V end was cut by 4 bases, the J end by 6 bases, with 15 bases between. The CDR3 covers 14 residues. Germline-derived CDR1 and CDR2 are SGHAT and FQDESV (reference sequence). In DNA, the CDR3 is TGTGCCAGCAGCTCGGGACACCCAGAGGATGGCTACACCTTC. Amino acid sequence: CASSSGHPEDGYTF. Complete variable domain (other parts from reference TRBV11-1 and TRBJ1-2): EAEVAQSPRYKITEKSQAVAFWCDPISGHATLYWYRQILGQGPELLVQFQDESVVDDSQLPKDRFSAERLKGVDSTLKIQPAELGDSAMYLCASSSGHPEDGYTFGSGTRLTVV.